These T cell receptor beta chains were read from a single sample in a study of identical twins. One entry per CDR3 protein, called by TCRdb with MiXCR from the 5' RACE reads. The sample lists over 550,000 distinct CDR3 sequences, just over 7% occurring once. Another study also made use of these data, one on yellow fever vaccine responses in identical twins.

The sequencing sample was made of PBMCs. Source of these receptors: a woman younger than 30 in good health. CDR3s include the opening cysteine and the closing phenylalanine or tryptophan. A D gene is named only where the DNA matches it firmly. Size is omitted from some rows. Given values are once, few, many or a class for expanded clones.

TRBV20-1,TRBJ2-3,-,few,TGCAGTGGTCTTGGGCGCACAGATACGCAGTATTTT,CSGLGRTDTQYF
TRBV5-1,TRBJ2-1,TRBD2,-,TGCGCCAGCAGCTTTCAACTAGCGGGAGTGGGTGAGCAGTTCTTC,CASSFQLAGVGEQFF
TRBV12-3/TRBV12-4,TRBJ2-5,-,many,TGTGCCAGCAGCTGGATGCAAGAGACCCAGTACTTC,CASSWMQETQYF
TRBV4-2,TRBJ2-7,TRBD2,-,TGTGCCAGCAGCCAAGGGAGGGGGACTAGCGGGAGTGAAGAGCAGTACTTC,CASSQGRGTSGSEEQYF
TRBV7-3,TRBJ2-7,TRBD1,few,TGTGCCAGCAGCCCTCGGACAGGGGGCTTTGGCGAGCAGTACTTC,CASSPRTGGFGEQYF
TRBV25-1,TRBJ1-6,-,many,TGTGCCAGCAGTGAATGGGGCAGCCATTCACCCCTCCACTTT,CASSEWGSHSPLHF
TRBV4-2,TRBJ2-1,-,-,TGTGCCAGCAGCGAAGCCGGGGAGCCCTACAATGAGCAGTTCTTC,CASSEAGEPYNEQFF
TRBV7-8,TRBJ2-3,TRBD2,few,TGTGCCAGCAGCTTCGTCCTTAGCGGGGGCGGGACAGATACGCAGTATTTT,CASSFVLSGGGTDTQYF
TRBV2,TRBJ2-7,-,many,TGTGCCAGCAGTGACAGGGTAGCCTACGAGCAGTACTTC,CASSDRVAYEQYF
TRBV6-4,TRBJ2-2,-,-,TGTGCCAGCAGTGACGAGGAGAACACCGGGGAGCTGTTTTTT,CASSDEENTGELFF
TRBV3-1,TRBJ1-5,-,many,TGTGCCAGCAGCCAAGGTGGGGGCTATAGCAATCAGCCCCAGCATTTT,CASSQGGGYSNQPQHF
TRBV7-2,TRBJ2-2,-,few,TGTGCCAGCAGCTTAATTGCCTTGACTATCACCGGGGAGCTGTTTTTT,CASSLIALTITGELFF
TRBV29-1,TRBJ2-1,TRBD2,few,TGCAGCGTCGCCGGGACTAGCGGGAGTCTGGATGAGCAGTTCTTC,CSVAGTSGSLDEQFF
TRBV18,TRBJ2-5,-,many,TGTGCCAGCTCACCTCTCGAGACCCAGTACTTC,CASSPLETQYF
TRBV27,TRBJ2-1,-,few,TGTGCCAGCAGTTCACCGGACATCTATTACAATGAGCAGTTCTTC,CASSSPDIYYNEQFF
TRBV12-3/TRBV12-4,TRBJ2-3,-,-,TGTGCCAGCAGTGGGGGTAGCGAGTTTGGCACAGATACGCAGTATTTT,CASSGGSEFGTDTQYF
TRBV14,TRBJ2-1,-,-,TGTGCCAGCAGCCCCAAGGGGTGGTACGGAAGATACAATGAGCAGTTCTTC,CASSPKGWYGRYNEQFF
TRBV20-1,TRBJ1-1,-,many,TGCAGTGCTAGCAGCCCCACCTTGAACACTGAAGCTTTCTTT,CSASSPTLNTEAFF
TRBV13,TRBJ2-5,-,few,TGTGCCAGCAGCTCGGAGACTGGACGTCGGACCCAGTACTTC,CASSSETGRRTQYF
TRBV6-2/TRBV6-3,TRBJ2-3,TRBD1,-,TGTGCCAGCAGTTACTCCAAGACAGGGGGCAAAGATACGCAGTATTTT,CASSYSKTGGKDTQYF
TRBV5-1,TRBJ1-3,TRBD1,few,TGCGCCAGCAGTATGGGGGACAGGGACAATCCGGCTGGAAACACCATATATTTT,CASSMGDRDNPAGNTIYF
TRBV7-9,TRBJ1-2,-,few,TGTGCCAGCAGCGCCGGGACCGCGGCCGCGTTATACGGCTACACCTTC,CASSAGTAAALYGYTF
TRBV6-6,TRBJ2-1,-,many,TGTGCCAGCACGGTTGGGACCGGCGGTGAGCAGTTCTTC,CASTVGTGGEQFF
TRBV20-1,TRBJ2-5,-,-,TGCAGTGCTTACCATCAAGAGACCCAGTACTTC,CSAYHQETQYF
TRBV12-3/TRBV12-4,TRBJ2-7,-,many,TGTGCCAGCAGTTTTCAGAGCTCCTACGAGCAGTACTTC,CASSFQSSYEQYF
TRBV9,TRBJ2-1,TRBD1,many,TGTGCCAGCAGCCCCGGGACAGGGCGTCTGTTCTTC,CASSPGTGRLFF
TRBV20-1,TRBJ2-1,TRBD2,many,TGCAGTGCTAGATCCTCCGAGGGGAAGCGGGGGGGAGTATACAATGAGCAGTTCTTC,CSARSSEGKRGGVYNEQFF
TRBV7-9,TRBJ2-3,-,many,TGTGCCAGCAGCTTAGAGGGACCTAGCACAGATACGCAGTATTTT,CASSLEGPSTDTQYF
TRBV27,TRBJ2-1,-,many,TGTGCCAGCAGATACAAACTTCCCGAATCGAAGCAGTTCTTC,CASRYKLPESKQFF
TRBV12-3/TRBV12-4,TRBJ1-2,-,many,TGTGCCAGCAGTTTATCGACAAGCCTCTATGGCTACACCTTC,CASSLSTSLYGYTF
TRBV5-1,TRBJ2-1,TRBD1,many,TGCGCCAGCAGCTTTCCGGAACAGGGGCTGACTTTGAAGGAGCAGTTCTTC,CASSFPEQGLTLKEQFF
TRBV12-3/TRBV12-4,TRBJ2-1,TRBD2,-,TGTGCCAGCAGTTTATGGGAGGGCCCTTACAATGAGCAGTTCTTC,CASSLWEGPYNEQFF
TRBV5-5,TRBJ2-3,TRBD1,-,TGTGCCAGCAGCTTGGGTCTTCAACCGGGACAGGCTGGAGATACGCAGTATTTT,CASSLGLQPGQAGDTQYF
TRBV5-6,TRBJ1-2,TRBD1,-,TGTGCCAGCAGCTTGTCAGGGGGCTATGGCTACACCTTC,CASSLSGGYGYTF
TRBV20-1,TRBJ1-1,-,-,TGCAGTGCTGGCCCCCGGGACTTCCTAAACACTGAAGCTTTCTTT,CSAGPRDFLNTEAFF
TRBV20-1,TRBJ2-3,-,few,TGCAGTGCTGGGAGAAAAACAGGAGTATTCACAGATACGCAGTATTTT,CSAGRKTGVFTDTQYF
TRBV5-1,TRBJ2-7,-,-,TGCGCCAGCAGCCTAGGACTGTTGGACAGTCTCCACGAGCAGTACTTC,CASSLGLLDSLHEQYF
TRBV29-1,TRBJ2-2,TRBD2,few,TGCAGCGTTGAAGTTAGCGGGAGGGGTCACGGGGAGCTGTTTTTT,CSVEVSGRGHGELFF
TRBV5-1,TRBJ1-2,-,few,TGCGCCAGCAGCGTGGCGGCTAACTATGGCTACACCTTC,CASSVAANYGYTF
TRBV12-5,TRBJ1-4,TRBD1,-,TGTGCTAGTGGTTGGTCCCCCAAGGACAGGGGGATTAATGAAAAACTGTTTTTT,CASGWSPKDRGINEKLFF